This TCR beta chain was captured in a study of blood T cell repertoires in COVID-19. Methods used by the authors: The authors estimated nucleated cell counts from reference gene primer amplification. The method was immunoSEQ multiplex PCR; TCRdb's version includes in-frame clones alone and lacks a portion of them. That table supplies the V and J calls and clone size; D and trimming were determined from the DNA. The table includes approximately 150,000 clones, roughly 80% detected once. CDR1 and CDR2 (germline): SQVTM, ANQGSEA. The CDR3 is made up of 13 amino acids. Trimming took off 4 bases at V and 1 base at J, with 10 bases between the two ends.

This receptor was identified in a human donor in a cohort sampled during active COVID-19. What was sequenced was peripheral blood. The chain combines TRBV29-1 with TRBJ1-2; D possibly corresponds to TRBD1 (6 bases). The CDR3 region is CSVVGASNYGYTF. In nucleotides, the CDR3 is TGCAGCGTTGTGGGGGCGAGTAACTATGGCTACACCTTC.